A single sample is the source of the 28 T cell receptor beta chains below, sequenced in a study of identical twins (dated by TCRdb to the mid-2010s). The library came from 5' RACE. The sequencing machine was an Illumina HiSeq 2000. Through fastp at Q25 and MiXCR, TCRdb rebuilt clones from the public reads, retaining in-frame beta chains. Merged by CDR3 protein, the rows form single entries marked with the most common genes and DNA. The sample yields around 1.7 million distinct CDR3 sequences; under 35% were counted once. 0.27% of the sample is in the top ten clones. Material for sequencing was cord blood. These receptors were taken from a newborn girl in good health.

The chain couples TRBV20-1 to TRBJ1-5; the match to TRBD1 covers 7 bases. V was clipped by 4 bases and J by 9 bases; unmatched bases: 9. Germline values: CDR1 DFQATT, CDR2 SNEGSKA (reference sequence). CDR3 size: 13 residues. The CDR3 sequence is CSANGRGRRPQHF. CDR3 DNA: TGCAGTGCTAATGGAAGGGGGCGCCGGCCCCAGCATTTT.

This sequence joins TRBV7-9 and TRBJ1-2; D is unresolved. Germline lookup yields CDR1 SEHNR and CDR2 FQNEAQ (reference sequence). Trimming stripped 5 bases from V and 4 bases from J, with 14 bases between. The CDR3 has 14 amino acids. CDR3 in DNA: TGTGCCAGCAGCCAGCCCAGATTCAGCTATGGCTACACCTTC. This gives the protein CASSQPRFSYGYTF.

This clonotype was picked up one time. J is TRBJ2-4 and V is TRBV20-1, with 7 nucleotides matching TRBD2. The CDR3 sequence is 15 residues long. Per the germline V gene, CDR1 is DFQATT and CDR2 is SNEGSKA (reference sequence). The V gene end was trimmed by 2 bases and the J gene end by 13 bases; junction bases not matched to a gene: 17. The CDR3 loop is CSARSPGGAYNEQYF. CDR3 bases: TGCAGTGCTAGAAGTCCGGGGGGAGCATACAATGAGCAGTACTTC.

A few counts support this clonotype. The rearrangement uses TRBV27 and TRBJ1-4; D gene unclear. Trimming took off 3 bases at V and 5 bases at J, with 7 bases between the two ends. This CDR3 contains 13 residues. CDR1 and CDR2 (germline): MNHEY, SMNVEV (reference sequence). The CDR3 DNA reads as TGTGCCAGCAGTTTTCGGATAAATGAAAAACTGTTTTTT. It yields the protein CASSFRINEKLFF.

This clonotype was detected a few times. The chain uses TRBV7-2 and TRBJ2-3; 10 nucleotides match TRBD2. CDR3 length: 15 residues. The J segment lost 6 bases and the V segment lost 2 bases, leaving 5 bases of the junction unmatched. In germline, CDR1 is SGHTA, CDR2 FQGNSA. The CDR3 DNA sequence: TGTGCCAGCAGCTTAACTAGCGGGGTGGAGGATACGCAGTATTTT. Its protein product is CASSLTSGVEDTQYF.

The chain is built from TRBV19 and TRBJ2-3, with TRBD2 matching over 7 bases. J gave up 3 bases and V 7 bases, and 4 bases lay outside the gene matches. The CDR3 is 13 amino acids. Germline V gene data show CDR1 as LNHDA and CDR2 as SQIVND (reference sequence). The DNA for the CDR3 is TGTGCCAGTAACGCGCGGGGGACAGATACGCAGTATTTT. Translating gives CASNARGTDTQYF.

V usage is TRBV29-1 and J usage is TRBJ1-2; D is undetermined. Germline V CDR1 and CDR2: SQVTM, ANQGSEA. This CDR3 is 13 amino acids long. Trimming took 7 bases from V and 2 from J, leaving 14 bases between them. CDR3 DNA: TGCAGCGCTGTACCGGACGGCAACTATGGCTACACCTTC. Translating gives CSAVPDGNYGYTF.

This clonotype showed up many times. The chain joins TRBV20-1 to TRBJ2-7, with D possibly TRBD1 on 6 matching bases. Germline CDR1 is DFQATT and CDR2 is SNEGSKA (reference sequence). Between the trimmed V and J ends, which lost 5 bases and 2 bases, there was a span of 10 bases. CDR3 size: 12 residues. The chain's CDR3 is CSARRDTYEQYF. The CDR3 DNA reads TGCAGTGCTCGCCGGGACACCTACGAGCAGTACTTC.

This clonotype turned up a few times. The chain has TRBV20-1 and TRBJ2-7; D is unresolved. The CDR3 totals 12 residues. Trimming removed 5 bases at V and 2 bases at J, with 10 bases between. Germline-derived CDR1 and CDR2 are DFQATT and SNEGSKA (reference sequence). This chain's CDR3 is CSAPQTAYEQYF. For the CDR3, the DNA is TGCAGTGCTCCCCAGACCGCCTACGAGCAGTACTTC.

This clonotype was detected a few times. The chain carries TRBV20-1 and TRBJ1-2; a weak D match, TRBD1 (6 bases). V shed 6 bases and J shed 1 base, with 12 bases lying between them. Germline CDR1 is DFQATT and CDR2 is SNEGSKA (reference sequence). The CDR3 has 13 residues. The CDR3 nucleotides read TGCAGTGCCTCACAGGGTGATAACTATGGCTACACCTTC. Amino acid sequence: CSASQGDNYGYTF.

This clonotype has more than one count but fewer than ten. V is TRBV21-1 and J is TRBJ2-3; the table's D call of TRBD2 was not tested on the DNA. TRBV21-1 is a known pseudogene. This CDR3 region has 15 residues. CDR3 region: CASIWRGPSTDTQYF. The CDR3 coding sequence is TGTGCCAGTATTTGGCGGGGTCCTAGCACAGATACGCAGTATTTT.

The chain couples TRBV25-1 to TRBJ2-3, with 8 bases that match TRBD2. The ends lost 4 bases at V and 2 bases at J; junction bases unmatched: 5. This CDR3 comprises 15 residues. Germline V CDR1 and CDR2: MGHDK, SYGVNS. CDR3 sequence: CASSGGGSITDTQYF. CDR3 in DNA: TGTGCCAGCAGTGGCGGGGGGTCCATCACAGATACGCAGTATTTT.

The CDR3 loop is CASSPILTGSEQYF. The DNA of the CDR3 is TGTGCCAGCAGTCCCATCCTGACAGGGAGTGAGCAGTACTTC. The chain joins TRBV12-3 or TRBV12-4 to TRBJ2-7; 7 bases align to TRBD1. V trimming: 5 bases; J trimming: 7 bases; junction bases outside the gene matches: 11. This CDR3 comprises 14 residues.

The chain is built from TRBV28 and TRBJ2-2; D gene ambiguous. The V and J ends lost 1 base and 1 base respectively, with 7 bases between them. This CDR3 region has 15 residues. Germline CDR1 reads MDHEN; CDR2 reads SYDVKM. For the CDR3, the DNA is TGTGCCAGCAGTTTATTGGCGGAGAACACCGGGGAGCTGTTTTTT. Its translation: CASSLLAENTGELFF.

This clonotype has only a few counts. This sequence joins TRBV7-2 and TRBJ2-7; 9 bases are shared with TRBD2. This CDR3 comprises 17 residues. Germline V CDR1 and CDR2: SGHTA, FQGNSA. Unmatched junction bases numbered 12, after V lost 6 bases and J lost 0 bases. CDR3 sequence (DNA): TGTGCCAGCAGTCGCGGAGTGGCTAGCGGGGCCTCCTACGAGCAGTACTTC. Protein: CASSRGVASGASYEQYF.

The chain links TRBV20-1 to TRBJ2-5; 11 nucleotides agree with TRBD2. V was clipped by 2 bases and J by 2 bases; unmatched bases: 4. The germline V gene encodes CDR1 DFQATT and CDR2 SNEGSKA (reference sequence). The CDR3 consists of 15 residues. DNA for the CDR3: TGCAGTGCTAGAATGACTAGCGGGGCACAAGAGACCCAGTACTTC. This codes for CSARMTSGAQETQYF.

This clonotype was detected only once. In DNA, the CDR3 is TGTGCCACCAGCAGAGACAGCTCTGGAAACACCATATATTTT. Its protein product is CATSRDSSGNTIYF. The genes are TRBV15 and TRBJ1-3; no clear D gene. The CDR3 contains 14 residues. Trimming took 0 bases from V and 0 from J, leaving 3 bases between them. Germline-derived CDR1 and CDR2 are LNHNV and YYDKDF (reference sequence).

In its sample, this clonotype was seen a few times. The rearrangement joins TRBV7-2 to TRBJ1-2; D remains unclear. CDR1 is SGHTA and CDR2 is FQGNSA in the germline V gene. The CDR3 length is 13 residues. V lost 7 bases and J 3 bases, leaving 12 bases between the germline ends. CDR3 nucleotides: TGTGCCAGCACAGACTCCTGGGACTATGGCTACACCTTC. This encodes CASTDSWDYGYTF.

The chain uses TRBV29-1 and TRBJ1-3; D possibly corresponds to TRBD1 (5 bases). The ends were cut back, 7 bases at V and 0 bases at J, with 7 bases in the middle. CDR3 length: 12 amino acids. Germline V gene lookup returns CDR1 SQVTM and CDR2 ANQGSEA. The CDR3 reads CSGGFSGNTIYF. As DNA, the CDR3 is TGCAGCGGGGGCTTCTCTGGAAACACCATATATTTT.

This clonotype was counted between two and nine times. V gene TRBV4-1 combines with J gene TRBJ2-3, with 14 bases lining up with TRBD2. Trimming removed 1 base from V and 6 bases from J; junction bases left unmatched: 6. The CDR3 runs to 17 residues. CDR1 and CDR2 from the germline V gene are MGHRA and YSYEKL. This chain's CDR3 is CASSQVGTSGSQDTQYF. DNA of the CDR3: TGCGCCAGCAGCCAAGTTGGGACTAGCGGGAGTCAGGATACGCAGTATTTT.

The chain employs TRBV6-4 and TRBJ2-3; 12 nucleotides match TRBD2. CDR1 and CDR2 (germline): MRHNA, SNTAGT. CDR3 length: 15 residues. V dropped 3 bases and J dropped 6; count of bases not matched to a gene: 4. DNA for the CDR3: TGTGCCAGCAGTGAACTAGCGGGGGGAATGGATACGCAGTATTTT. Its protein is CASSELAGGMDTQYF.

This clonotype was recorded only once. Likely a read error: the CDR3 ends without its conserved phenylalanine or tryptophan. V gene TRBV19 combines with J gene TRBJ2-4; D gene unclear. V was clipped by 1 base and J by 4 bases, with 11 bases between them. The CDR3 loop spans 15 amino acids. CDR1 is LNHDA and CDR2 is SQIVND in the germline V gene (reference sequence). CDR3 protein: CASSIGPLPKNIQYV. The CDR3 coding sequence is TGTGCCAGTAGTATAGGTCCGCTACCTAAAAACATTCAGTACGTC.

J is TRBJ2-1 and V is TRBV20-1; 8 bases align to TRBD2. This CDR3 has 16 residues. Germline CDR1 and CDR2: DFQATT and SNEGSKA (reference sequence). The V and J ends lost 0 bases and 0 bases, in that order; junction bases with no gene match: 4. The CDR3 region is CSARDWRGVSYNEQFF. In nucleotides, the CDR3 is TGCAGTGCTAGAGATTGGCGGGGGGTCTCCTACAATGAGCAGTTCTTC.

This clonotype has only a few counts. The rearrangement uses TRBV11-1 and TRBJ2-1; the match to TRBD1 covers 7 bases. Losses at the gene ends were 5 bases for V and 6 bases for J; bases not matched to a gene: 10. The CDR3 spans 15 residues. The germline V gene encodes CDR1 SGHAT and CDR2 FQDESV (reference sequence). This chain's CDR3 is CASSLRQGILNEQFF. CDR3 nucleotide sequence: TGTGCCAGCAGCCTCCGACAGGGAATACTCAATGAGCAGTTCTTC.

This clonotype was seen a few times. The gene calls are TRBV6-5 and TRBJ1-1, with D unresolved. V was pared by 7 bases and J by 4 bases, with 13 bases between. Germline V gene sequence: CDR1 MNHEY, CDR2 SVGAGI. The CDR3 loop spans 13 amino acids. In DNA, the CDR3 is TGTGCCAGCATTCGCAGGAGCGGCACTGAAGCTTTCTTT. This translates into CASIRRSGTEAFF.

This chain connects TRBV4-2 to TRBJ1-3; D gene unclear. The CDR3 is 14 residues long. Trimming pared 0 bases from V and 3 bases from J, leaving 6 bases between. The germline V gene encodes CDR1 LGHNA and CDR2 YNFKEQ. DNA for the CDR3: TGTGCCAGCAGCCAAGAGGGGTTTGGAAACACCATATATTTT. Protein product: CASSQEGFGNTIYF.

This clonotype showed up just a few times. The V call is TRBV2, the J call TRBJ1-6; 9 bases line up with TRBD1. Germline assignment: CDR1 SNHLY and CDR2 FYNNEI. There are 14 residues in the CDR3. V gave up 8 bases and J gave up 6 bases; unmatched junction bases: 5. The CDR3 DNA is TGTGCCAGCCGGGACAGGGCCCCTAATTCACCCCTCCACTTT. Translation: CASRDRAPNSPLHF. The complete variable domain, with remaining parts taken from reference TRBV2 and TRBJ1-6, reads EPEVTQTPSHQVTQMGQEVILRCVPISNHLYFYWYRQILGQKVEFLVSFYNNEISEKSEIFDDQFSVERPDGSNFTLKIRSTKLEDSAMYFCASRDRAPNSPLHFGNGTRLTVT.

The rearrangement links TRBV13 to TRBJ2-1; D is unclear. The CDR3 loop spans 12 amino acids. Trimming removed 5 bases from V and 12 bases from J, with 14 bases in between. Germline-derived CDR1 and CDR2 are PRHDT and FYEKMQ (reference sequence). The CDR3 sequence: CASSRSRLGQFF. For the CDR3, the DNA is TGTGCCAGCAGCCGATCTAGATTAGGGCAGTTCTTC.